These 27 T cell receptor beta chains were sequenced from one sample in a study of vaccination effects on CD4 cells after COVID-19. The antigens of these receptors remain unknown. TCRdb's table, derived via immunoSEQ multiplex PCR, lists solely in-frame clones and lacks some. Altogether roughly 41,000 clones are present, approximately 70% being singletons, with the ten largest covering roughly 26%. Expansion with viral peptide pools was applied to antigen-specific CD4+ T cells by the ViraFEST assay prior to sequencing. Once cultured for 10 days, the cells underwent separation to obtain CD4+ T cells. Each vaccine recipient was nucleocapsid antibody negative and had no prior SARS-CoV-2 infection. This sample comprised CD4+ T cells from PBMCs cultured with HCoV-OC43 spike peptides, obtained before COVID-19 vaccination. This sample's subset: HCoV-OC43 spike overlapping peptide pool stimulation. The receptors here all came from a human donor who received a COVID-19 vaccine.

The V gene is TRBV18, the J gene TRBJ1-6; weak D call: TRBD1 (5 bases). The CDR3 runs 17 residues. Trimming cost V 3 bases and J 7 bases, with 19 bases left between them. The germline V gene has CDR1 KGHSH and CDR2 LQKENI. The CDR3 loop reads CASSPPNRPGMNSPLHF. The CDR3 DNA is TGTGCCAGCTCACCCCCCAATAGGCCAGGGATGAATTCACCCCTCCACTTT.

This clone was counted a single time. J is TRBJ2-2 and V is TRBV19; a weak D match, TRBD1 (6 bases). The CDR3 totals 15 residues. The V gene lost 3 bases and the J gene lost 4 bases, with 12 bases spanning the gap. The germline gives CDR1 LNHDA, CDR2 SQIVND (reference sequence). CDR3 region: CASSINRAVTGELFF. The CDR3 nucleotides read TGTGCCAGTAGTATCAACAGGGCTGTCACCGGGGAGCTGTTTTTT.

Many counts were recorded for this clone. This rearrangement joins TRBV2 to TRBJ1-2; D possibly corresponds to TRBD1 (5 bases). The V end was cut by 8 bases, the J end by 7 bases, with 17 bases between. The V gene's germline CDR1 is SNHLY and CDR2 FYNNEI. CDR3 size: 13 residues. For the CDR3, the DNA is TGTGCCAGCGGGGACCGCGTGGGGTCTGGCTACACCTTC. Residues: CASGDRVGSGYTF.

The V call is TRBV7-2, the J call TRBJ2-1; 7 bases map to TRBD2. The CDR3 extends over 15 amino acids. The ends lost 1 base at V and 4 bases at J; junction bases unmatched: 4. Germline V gene data show CDR1 as SGHTA and CDR2 as FQGNSA. This chain's CDR3 is CASSLVREPYNEQFF. In nucleotides, the CDR3 is TGTGCCAGCAGCTTAGTGCGGGAGCCATACAATGAGCAGTTCTTC.

The chain employs TRBV28 and TRBJ2-1, with 15 bases fitting TRBD2. CDR3 length: 19 residues. Per germline, CDR1 MDHEN and CDR2 SYDVKM. J was trimmed by 7 bases and V by 5 bases; bases with no gene match: 15. The CDR3 spells CASSPGLAGGGGRRNEQFF. CDR3 DNA sequence: TGTGCCAGCAGTCCGGGACTAGCGGGAGGAGGGGGCCGTAGGAATGAGCAGTTCTTC.

This chain uses TRBV7-2 with TRBJ2-3; 9 bases fit TRBD2. The germline CDR1 and CDR2 sequences are SGHTA and FQGNSA. The CDR3 has 15 amino acids. J gave up 2 bases and V 4 bases, and 4 bases lay outside the gene matches. Here the CDR3 DNA reads TGTGCCAGCAGCTCCGCGGGGGGGATCACAGATACGCAGTATTTT. It translates to CASSSAGGITDTQYF.

The chain combines TRBV18 with TRBJ1-1, with D unclear. The CDR3 runs 15 residues. Germline V gene data show CDR1 as KGHSH and CDR2 as LQKENI. Trimming left V 0 bases short and J 1 base short, with 9 bases between. Here the CDR3 reads CASSPPRVWNTEAFF. The DNA of the CDR3 is TGTGCCAGCTCACCACCGAGGGTATGGAACACTGAAGCTTTCTTT.

The J gene is TRBJ1-5, the V gene TRBV6-4; D unresolved. From germline, CDR1 is MRHNA and CDR2 SNTAGT. Trimming took 4 bases from V and 7 from J, leaving 5 bases between them. This CDR3 region has 11 residues. Written as DNA, the CDR3 is TGTGCCAGCAGTGGGGAACAGCCCCAGCATTTT. As protein: CASSGEQPQHF.

This clone was seen just once. The chain combines TRBV6-2 or TRBV6-3 with TRBJ1-1; D possibly corresponds to TRBD1 (5 bases). The CDR3 has 12 amino acids. Germline assignment: CDR1 MNHEY and CDR2 SVGEGT. V lost 5 bases and J lost 8, with 12 bases in between. This CDR3 is CASSPTDREAFF. In DNA, the CDR3 is TGTGCCAGCAGTCCAACCGACAGAGAAGCTTTCTTT.

CDR3 DNA: TGTGCCAGCTCACCACCTGGGCAGGGACACAATGAGCAGTTCTTC. Translated, it gives CASSPPGQGHNEQFF. V gene TRBV18 combines with J gene TRBJ2-1; TRBD1 or TRBD2 may be the D gene (5 bases each). The CDR3 runs 15 residues. The V end lost 0 bases, the J end lost 5 bases, and 11 bases lay between the germline ends. Germline CDR1 is KGHSH and CDR2 is LQKENI.

V and J are TRBV4-1 and TRBJ2-1; D possibly corresponds to TRBD2 (6 bases). CDR3 length equals 16 residues. Germline lookup yields CDR1 MGHRA and CDR2 YSYEKL. V lost 6 bases, J lost 5 bases, and 20 bases lay in between. The CDR3 spells CASSPTRGGPNNEQFF. CDR3 DNA: TGCGCCAGCAGTCCAACACGGGGAGGCCCCAACAATGAGCAGTTCTTC.

This clone was seen once. The limits of the CDR3 on the DNA are not certain, so only TCRdb's listed CDR3 is given. The CDR3 sequence: CASSLTFGSSGNTIYF. This sequence joins TRBV6-6 and TRBJ1-3. Germline V gene data show CDR1 as MNHNY and CDR2 as SVGAGI (reference sequence). The CDR3 is 16 amino acids in total, end residues counted.

J is TRBJ1-2 and V is TRBV9, with a weak D call TRBD1 (5 bases). The V gene lost 0 bases and the J gene lost 3 bases, with 12 bases spanning the gap. The CDR3 is 15 residues long. Germline-derived CDR1 and CDR2 are SGDLS and YYNGEE. The CDR3 is CASSVEQAIDYGYTF. CDR3 bases: TGTGCCAGCAGCGTAGAACAGGCCATCGACTATGGCTACACCTTC. Looking up the rest from reference TRBV9 and TRBJ1-2 gives the full variable domain: DSGVTQTPKHLITATGQRVTLRCSPRSGDLSVYWYQQSLDQGLQFLIQYYNGEERAKGNILERFSAQQFPDLHSELNLSSLELGDSALYFCASSVEQAIDYGYTFGSGTRLTVV.

The chain has TRBV7-2 and TRBJ2-7, with 9 bases lining up with TRBD2. Looked up from germline, CDR1 is SGHTA and CDR2 is FQGNSA. This CDR3 spans 15 amino acids. J lost 4 bases, V lost 1 base, and 5 bases had no gene match. The CDR3 region is CASSLERRGGYEQYF. CDR3 in DNA: TGTGCCAGCAGCTTAGAGCGGCGGGGGGGGTACGAGCAGTACTTC.

The chain is built from TRBV5-3 and TRBJ2-7; D not resolved. TRBV5-3 is reported as an ORF; its role is uncertain. This CDR3 has 22 amino acids. Trimming pared 6 bases from V and 0 bases from J, leaving 37 bases between. CDR3 DNA: TGTGCCAGAAAAAGAAAGGGCCCCCAAGGGCGTCGGCGGCCATGGGTCTCCTACGAGCAGTACTTC. Translated: CARKRKGPQGRRRPWVSYEQYF.

This clone was counted a few times. The J gene is TRBJ1-2, the V gene TRBV30; possible D gene TRBD1, 5 bases. The V gene's germline CDR1 is GTSNPN and CDR2 SVGIG (reference sequence). CDR3 length: 13 amino acids. The V end was cut by 0 bases, the J end by 9 bases, with 14 bases between. CDR3 sequence: CAWSVRGNGRYTF. DNA for the CDR3: TGTGCCTGGAGTGTACGGGGGAACGGGCGCTACACCTTC.

The J gene is TRBJ1-1, the V gene TRBV2; D is ambiguous. This CDR3 spans 15 amino acids. V was trimmed by 7 bases and J by 1 base, leaving 16 bases between them. Germline V gene sequence: CDR1 SNHLY, CDR2 FYNNEI. In DNA, the CDR3 is TGTGCCAGCAAGCGTCACGAGGGAGGGAACACTGAAGCTTTCTTT. Protein product: CASKRHEGGNTEAFF.

The rearrangement links TRBV5-1 to TRBJ1-4, with D perhaps TRBD1 (6 bases). The germline V gene has CDR1 SGHRS and CDR2 YFSETQ. The CDR3 has 15 amino acids. Trimming removed 6 bases from V and 4 bases from J, with 16 bases in between. CDR3 sequence: CASTRGGDGNEKLFF. The CDR3 bases are TGCGCCAGCACCCGAGGGGGGGACGGTAATGAAAAACTGTTTTTT.

This clone has a handful of counts. The chain recombines TRBV29-1 with TRBJ1-5; the match to TRBD1 covers 11 bases. The CDR3 has 13 amino acids. V trimming: 5 bases; J trimming: 5 bases; junction bases outside the gene matches: 2. Per the germline V gene, CDR1 is SQVTM and CDR2 is ANQGSEA. This CDR3 reads CSVRGQGDQPQHF. The CDR3 DNA follows: TGCAGCGTTAGGGGACAGGGGGATCAGCCCCAGCATTTT.

This clone occurred once. This chain connects TRBV18 to TRBJ2-2; D is unclear. Deletions cut 4 bases from V and 0 bases from J, with 9 bases between. The CDR3 has 15 residues. CDR1 and CDR2 (germline): KGHSH, LQKENI. The CDR3 loop reads CASSLLTSNTGELFF. For the CDR3, the DNA is TGTGCCAGCTCACTTCTGACATCGAACACCGGGGAGCTGTTTTTT.

The chain is built from TRBV24-1 and TRBJ2-3, with 8 bases lining up with TRBD1. The trim removed 4 bases at V and 0 bases at J, leaving 5 bases unmatched. The germline V gene encodes CDR1 KGHDR and CDR2 SFDVKD. The CDR3 totals 16 residues. CDR3 sequence: CATSDHRQGSTDTQYF. The DNA of the CDR3 is TGTGCCACCAGTGACCACCGACAGGGGAGCACAGATACGCAGTATTTT.

The chain joins TRBV2 to TRBJ2-1, with TRBD2 matching over 13 bases. The J segment lost 9 bases and the V segment lost 6 bases, leaving 8 bases of the junction unmatched. This CDR3 has 15 residues. CDR1 is SNHLY and CDR2 is FYNNEI in the germline V gene. The CDR3: CASRFGTSGTTEQFF. The CDR3 DNA follows: TGTGCCAGCAGGTTCGGGACTAGCGGGACAACTGAGCAGTTCTTC.

The chain is built from TRBV4-1 and TRBJ1-3, with D hard to call. Germline V gene data show CDR1 as MGHRA and CDR2 as YSYEKL. The CDR3 covers 13 residues. Between the trimmed V and J ends, which lost 4 bases and 4 bases, there was a span of 8 bases. The CDR3 region is CASSPLPGNTIYF. The CDR3 DNA sequence: TGCGCCAGCAGCCCCCTTCCGGGAAACACCATATATTTT.

The chain recombines TRBV28 with TRBJ2-2; D call uncertain. V lost 2 bases, J lost 7 bases, and 8 bases lay in between. Germline CDR1 reads MDHEN; CDR2 reads SYDVKM. The CDR3 spans 13 residues. The CDR3 loop is CASSLPLNGELFF. DNA for the CDR3: TGTGCCAGCAGTTTACCCCTTAACGGGGAGCTGTTTTTT.

The V call is TRBV3-1 (or the pseudogene TRBV3-2), the J call TRBJ2-5; 8 bases line up with TRBD2. V trimming: 4 bases; J trimming: 3 bases; junction bases outside the gene matches: 4. Germline CDR1 and CDR2: LGHDT and YNNKEL (reference sequence). The CDR3 has 14 residues. CDR3 sequence: CASSRLASEETQYF. The CDR3 nucleotides are TGTGCCAGCAGCCGACTAGCGTCCGAAGAGACCCAGTACTTC.

This clone was detected only a few times. The chain has TRBV10-3 and TRBJ1-1; 7 positions agree with TRBD1. Per germline, CDR1 ENHRY and CDR2 SYGVKD. The V and J ends lost 4 bases and 0 bases, in that order; junction bases with no gene match: 8. This CDR3 has 16 amino acids. This CDR3 is CAISGGQSLMNTEAFF. The CDR3 nucleotides are TGTGCCATCAGTGGGGGACAGTCTCTCATGAACACTGAAGCTTTCTTT.

The CDR3: CASSTPAGGLDTQYF. As DNA, the CDR3 is TGTGCCAGTAGTACCCCAGCGGGAGGGCTAGATACGCAGTATTTT. V is TRBV19 and J is TRBJ2-3; 10 nucleotides match TRBD2. The CDR3 is made up of 15 amino acids. Germline CDR1 and CDR2: LNHDA and SQIVND (reference sequence). V gave up 4 bases and J gave up 5 bases; unmatched junction bases: 6.